The present TCR beta chain was sequenced within a study of cytomegalovirus exposure and HLA in healthy donors. The germline gives CDR1 SEHNR, CDR2 FQNEAQ (reference sequence). There are 11 residues in the CDR3. This clone has only a few counts. At one end, the junction sequence differs from germline, possibly due to a read error. The PCR made use of 60 Vbeta and 13 Jbeta primers. Profiling relied on immunoSEQ multiplex PCR, and the TCRdb table lists in-frame clones only, not all of them. Of under 130,000 clones listed, around 80% are singletons. The sequenced sample was PBMCs. The J gene is TRBJ2-1, the V gene TRBV7-9; TRBD2 is a possible D gene (6 bases). This TCR derives from a young man in good health and CMV-seronegative. In DNA, the CDR3 is TGTTCCAGCAGCCTGGACTACGGTCAGTTCTTC. Translation gives CSSSLDYGQFF.